This is a list of T cell receptor beta chains from one sample in a study of shared clonotypes between healthy human individuals. TCRdb's table, derived via immunoSEQ multiplex PCR, lists solely in-frame clones and lacks some. The data show roughly 2,500,000 clones, roughly 93% seen once. The sample consisted of naive CD4+ T cells from PBMCs. The receptors stem from a man aged 18 to 29 in good health. Some clones in this sample may be carry-over from other donors' samples. The CDR3 runs from the conserved cysteine through the conserved F or W. A D gene is named only where the DNA matches it firmly. Some rows mark clone size as missing; the rest say once, few, many or name a class of expanded clone.

CDR3aa | CDR3nt | abundance | j_gene | v_gene | d_gene
CASSSIAGAQNEQFF | TGCGCCAGCAGCTCGATAGCGGGAGCCCAAAATGAGCAGTTCTTC | - | TRBJ2-1 | TRBV5-1 | TRBD2
CASSQRGLAEDNEQFF | TGTGCCAGCAGCCAAAGGGGACTAGCGGAAGACAATGAGCAGTTCTTC | - | TRBJ2-1 | TRBV5-5 | TRBD2
CASSSGVVRGTGINEKLFF | TGTGCCAGCAGTTCGGGAGTGGTACGAGGGACAGGGATTAATGAAAAACTGTTTTTT | - | TRBJ1-4 | TRBV28 | TRBD1
CASSPRWANDNYGYTF | TGTGCCAGCAGTCCCCGATGGGCAAATGATAACTATGGCTACACCTTC | - | TRBJ1-2 | TRBV27 | -
CASSSRSYEQYF | TGTGCCAGCAGTTCCCGGAGCTACGAGCAGTACTTC | few | TRBJ2-7 | TRBV28 | -
CASSFTRDIRNTEAFF | TGTGCCAGCAGTTTCACCCGGGACATTCGGAACACTGAAGCTTTCTTT | - | TRBJ1-1 | TRBV27 | -
CASSGLRTGSHEQYF | TGTGCCAGCAGCGGCCTACGGACAGGGTCCCACGAGCAGTACTTC | once | TRBJ2-7 | TRBV11-2 | TRBD1
CSVEESQGYGYTF | TGCAGCGTTGAAGAATCCCAGGGATACGGCTACACCTTC | - | TRBJ1-2 | TRBV29-1 | -
CASSLGGRFYEQYF | TGTGCCAGCAGCTTAGGGGGACGGTTCTACGAGCAGTACTTC | - | TRBJ2-7 | TRBV7-2 | -
CASSPPGRTATNEKLFF | TGTGCCAGTAGTCCTCCGGGACGGACGGCAACTAATGAAAAACTGTTTTTT | - | TRBJ1-4 | TRBV19 | -
CASSRSLDYGYTF | TGTGCCAGCAGCAGGTCCCTCGACTATGGCTACACCTTC | few | TRBJ1-2 | TRBV7-2 | -
CASSPGPSNTEAFF | TGTGCCAGCAGTCCGGGACCCTCGAACACTGAAGCTTTCTTT | - | TRBJ1-1 | TRBV28 | -
CASSFRGDRPYSGANVLTF | TGTGCCAGCAGTTTTCGGGGTGACAGGCCATACTCTGGGGCCAACGTCCTGACTTTC | - | TRBJ2-6 | TRBV27 | -
CASSFLGPSSGNTIYF | TGTGCCAGCAGTTTCTTGGGACCAAGCTCTGGAAACACCATATATTTT | - | TRBJ1-3 | TRBV28 | -
CASSPQRSGSSNTGELFF | TGTGCCAGCAGCCCACAGCGAAGTGGGAGTTCGAACACCGGGGAGCTGTTTTTT | - | TRBJ2-2 | TRBV2 | -